These 10 T cell receptor beta chains were sequenced from one sample in a study of shared clonotypes between healthy human individuals. Sequenced by immunoSEQ multiplex PCR; TCRdb stores in-frame clones only, minus some. The table lists over a million clones, 98% of them singletons. The sample consisted of naive CD4+ T cells sorted from blood. Described subset: CD45RA+ positively selected. Every receptor here comes from a man between 25 and 39 years old in good health.

The rearrangement joins TRBV6-5 to TRBJ2-1; D is possibly TRBD1 or TRBD2 (5 bases each). Trimming left V 2 bases short and J 3 bases short, with 8 bases between. CDR1 and CDR2 from the germline V gene are MNHEY and SVGAGI. The CDR3 spans 14 residues. The chain's CDR3 is CASSYERGYNEQFF. The DNA of the CDR3 is TGTGCCAGCAGTTACGAGAGGGGCTACAATGAGCAGTTCTTC.

The chain joins TRBV5-1 to TRBJ1-1, with D possibly being TRBD1 (6 bases). Germline CDR1 SGHRS, CDR2 YFSETQ. The CDR3 covers 15 residues. The V gene lost 7 bases and the J gene lost 0 bases, with 16 bases spanning the gap. CDR3 sequence (DNA): TGCGCCAGCTTACCTAGGACAGCGATGAACACTGAAGCTTTCTTT. Encoded protein: CASLPRTAMNTEAFF. Combining the CDR3 with reference TRBV5-1 and TRBJ1-1 gives the whole variable domain KAGVTQTPRYLIKTRGQQVTLSCSPISGHRSVSWYQQTPGQGLQFLFEYFSETQRNKGNFPGRFSGRQFSNSRSEMNVSTLELGDSALYLCASLPRTAMNTEAFFGQGTRLTVV.

This clone was seen a few times. V gene TRBV6-5 combines with J gene TRBJ1-1; D is uncertain. The V gene's germline CDR1 is MNHEY and CDR2 SVGAGI. V was pared by 8 bases and J by 4 bases, with 8 bases between. CDR3 length: 11 residues. The CDR3 loop is CASLRGTEAFF. The CDR3 nucleotides read TGTGCCAGCCTACGGGGCACTGAAGCTTTCTTT.

V gene TRBV7-6 combines with J gene TRBJ2-7; weak D call: TRBD1 (6 bases). V lost 1 base to trimming and J lost 2 bases, with 6 bases between them. The CDR3 loop spans 13 amino acids. Germline CDR1 is SGHVS and CDR2 is FNYEAQ. The CDR3 here is CASSLDRAYEQYF. For the CDR3, the DNA is TGTGCCAGCAGCTTAGACAGGGCCTACGAGCAGTACTTC.

The chain links TRBV5-1 to TRBJ2-7; D gene uncertain. The V end was cut by 7 bases, the J end by 3 bases, with 5 bases between. The germline gives CDR1 SGHRS, CDR2 YFSETQ. CDR3 length: 10 amino acids. CDR3 protein: CASLNYEQYF. The DNA for the CDR3 is TGCGCCAGCCTTAACTACGAGCAGTACTTC.

The chain joins TRBV29-1 to TRBJ1-1; tentative D call: TRBD1 (5 bases). V lost 2 bases and J lost 7, with 14 bases in between. Germline V gives CDR1 SQVTM, CDR2 ANQGSEA. The CDR3 is 13 amino acids. The CDR3, as DNA: TGCAGCGTTGAACAAGGGGCGCGGAGTGAAGCTTTCTTT. Translated, it gives CSVEQGARSEAFF.

This chain joins TRBV6-1 and TRBJ1-2; no clear D. CDR1 and CDR2 (germline): MNHNS, SASEGT. The CDR3 length is 14 residues. V was shortened by 9 bases and J by 4 bases, with 18 bases between the two germline ends. Written as DNA, the CDR3 is TGTGCCAGTTTAATAAGGGTTTCGAGCTATGGCTACACCTTC. Residues: CASLIRVSSYGYTF.

The chain couples TRBV2 to TRBJ1-4, with D possibly being TRBD1 (6 bases). Trimming pared 3 bases from V and 8 bases from J, leaving 19 bases between. Germline loops: CDR1 SNHLY, CDR2 FYNNEI. CDR3 length: 16 amino acids. CDR3 bases: TGTGCCAGCAGTGATTTGATGGGGGCGTCAGACGAAAAACTGTTTTTT. Its protein product is CASSDLMGASDEKLFF. Supplemented by reference TRBV2 and TRBJ1-4, the full variable domain reads EPEVTQTPSHQVTQMGQEVILRCVPISNHLYFYWYRQILGQKVEFLVSFYNNEISEKSEIFDDQFSVERPDGSNFTLKIRSTKLEDSAMYFCASSDLMGASDEKLFFGSGTQLSVL.

V is TRBV5-1 and J is TRBJ2-1; TRBD2 aligns across 9 bases. This CDR3 region has 17 residues. The V gene's germline CDR1 is SGHRS and CDR2 YFSETQ. V dropped 0 bases and J dropped 8; count of bases not matched to a gene: 12. CDR3 residues: CASSLAAGGIRRYEQFF. DNA for the CDR3: TGCGCCAGCAGCTTGGCTGCGGGAGGGATACGAAGGTATGAGCAGTTCTTC.

V gene TRBV27 combines with J gene TRBJ2-5; 11 positions match TRBD2. There are 16 residues in the CDR3. From germline, CDR1 is MNHEY and CDR2 SMNVEV (reference sequence). J was trimmed by 4 bases and V by 6 bases; bases with no gene match: 10. This chain's CDR3 is CASRPIIAGGRETQYF. The CDR3 DNA sequence: TGTGCCAGCAGACCAATTATAGCGGGAGGGAGAGAGACCCAGTACTTC.